This TCR beta chain was observed in a study of technical replicates of blood from a handful of donors. Germline CDR1 reads SEHNR; CDR2 reads FQNEAQ (reference sequence). Trimming took 3 bases from V and 4 from J; bases not matched to a gene: 6. The CDR3 spans 15 residues. TCRdb keeps only in-frame clones here, not all; method: immunoSEQ multiplex PCR. Among roughly 69,000 clones listed, roughly 97% were seen once. The source material was T cells isolated from PBMCs. The TCR comes from a human donor in good health. The chain links TRBV7-9 to TRBJ2-3; 8 bases line up with TRBD2. The CDR3 spells CASSFWREVPDTQYF. Here the CDR3 DNA reads TGTGCCAGCAGCTTTTGGCGGGAGGTCCCAGATACGCAGTATTTT.